This is a list of T cell receptor beta chains from one sample in a study of immune evolution from preneoplasia to lung adenocarcinoma. Sequenced by immunoSEQ multiplex PCR; TCRdb stores in-frame clones only, minus some. The repertoire has roughly 6,700 clones, over 65% of them found once; the top ten carry roughly 3.2%. Sequenced sample: FFPE lung adenocarcinoma in situ tissue. These receptors all come from a donor at least 70 years old with lung adenocarcinoma. CDR3s leave out the opening cysteine and the closing phenylalanine or tryptophan.

13,TRBV21-1,TRBJ2-5,ASSKSRLAFETQY
13,TRBV7-9,TRBJ2-5,ASSPKDRGQETQY
12,TRBV19,TRBJ2-7,ASNPGLGPYEQY
11,TRBV29-1,TRBJ1-2,SVEVPQAYGYT
12,TRBV25-1,TRBJ2-3,ASSEPTQGDTQY
12,TRBV5-5,TRBJ1-1,ASSLTSGNTEAF
11,TRBV29-1,TRBJ1-2,SVDRGATYGYT
10,TRBV18,TRBJ2-7,ASSEYRAEQY
11,TRBV9,TRBJ2-1,ASSVAPETEQF
13,TRBV27,TRBJ2-2,ASKSNRGYTGELF
11,TRBV5-1,TRBJ2-1,ASSFDNYNEQF
16,TRBV11-3,TRBJ2-1,ASSLAPSLGGSYNEQF
12,TRBV2,TRBJ2-6,ASRYSTGANVLT
11,TRBV25-1,TRBJ2-5,ASSNGGQETQY
10,TRBV5-5,TRBJ1-2,ASSTRQQGYT
12,TRBV19,TRBJ1-5,ATQGQAGNQPQH
12,TRBV23-1,TRBJ2-1,ASSRQGRINEQF
13,TRBV7-9,TRBJ2-1,ASSLVPRIYNEQF
12,TRBV11-2,TRBJ2-7,ASSLDHLSYEQY
14,TRBV7-9,TRBJ2-3,ANSYWTGGDTDTQY
10,TRBV5-1,TRBJ2-7,ASSDLSYEQY
13,TRBV11-2,TRBJ2-2,ASSYGLAGIGELF
13,TRBV11-2,TRBJ2-7,ASSLAVAGVGEQY
12,TRBV4-1,TRBJ1-2,ASSRGTGSYGYT
13,TRBV6-5,TRBJ1-5,ASSYSWQGNQPQH
12,TRBV29-1,TRBJ2-7,SVELGQSSYEQY
11,TRBV4-1,TRBJ1-2,ASSQDRNYGYT
14,TRBV11-2,TRBJ2-5,ASSSGLAGVQETQY
13,TRBV6-1,TRBJ2-1,ASRTGRSSYNEQF
11,TRBV10-3,TRBJ1-3,AILASSGNTIY
11,TRBV6-1,TRBJ1-2,ASRMTGVYGYT
13,TRBV7-2,TRBJ2-1,ASSLDGTSYNEQF
9,TRBV30,TRBJ2-7,AWSVLEGRY
12,TRBV29-1,TRBJ2-7,SVEDPPGTYEQY
15,TRBV11-2,TRBJ2-3,ASSTGTSGSRTDTQY
16,TRBV9,TRBJ2-3,ASSVESSGRLHYDTQY
10,TRBV6-1,TRBJ1-3,ASTRSETGLY
13,TRBV19,TRBJ2-7,ASSWAGGSSYEQY
13,TRBV29-1,TRBJ2-6,SVDSVISGANVLT
12,TRBV9,TRBJ2-7,ASSARDSRGEQY
14,TRBV11-1,TRBJ2-1,ASSLSLDRGHNEQF
10,TRBV7-9,TRBJ1-4,ASSPQGEKLF
13,TRBV5-1,TRBJ1-5,ASSLTGSPGQPQH
9,TRBV6-1,TRBJ2-4,ASGTGNIQY
12,TRBV6-4,TRBJ2-7,ASSDSTSGSEQY
13,TRBV5-4,TRBJ1-2,ASSPISGDGYGYT
13,TRBV6-5,TRBJ2-7,ASSYSRLETYEQY
11,TRBV18,TRBJ2-5,ASSGPTQETQY
13,TRBV5-8,TRBJ1-3,ASSRTGWSGNTIY
12,TRBV6-6,TRBJ2-7,ASRLTGTTYEQY